The 17 T cell receptor beta chains below come from one sample, sequenced in a study of T cell changes during pregnancy in multiple sclerosis. Sequenced by immunoSEQ multiplex PCR; TCRdb stores in-frame clones only, minus some. The repertoire consists of over 50,000 clones, with 92% occurring once and the leading ten covering around 0.56%. The sample here was CD4+ T cells from peripheral blood mononuclear cells, taken after pregnancy. The source is a female donor with multiple sclerosis, enrolled in a pregnancy study.

The V call is TRBV5-6, the J call TRBJ1-1; the match to TRBD1 covers 10 bases. Germline V CDR1 and CDR2: SGHDT, YYEEEE. This CDR3 spans 15 amino acids. J gave up 2 bases and V 4 bases, and 5 bases lay outside the gene matches. CDR3 region: CASSVRDRGNTEAFF. The CDR3 DNA reads TGTGCCAGCAGCGTCCGGGACAGGGGCAACACTGAAGCTTTCTTT.

The chain carries TRBV7-2 and TRBJ2-1; 10 bases fit TRBD2. The V gene end was trimmed by 5 bases and the J gene end by 2 bases; junction bases not matched to a gene: 15. Germline CDR1 reads SGHTA; CDR2 reads FQGNSA. This CDR3 is 19 amino acids long. The CDR3: CASSQQPPLLAGPYNEQFF. In DNA, the CDR3 is TGTGCCAGCAGCCAACAACCCCCCCTACTAGCGGGGCCCTACAATGAGCAGTTCTTC.

J is TRBJ1-2 and V is TRBV2; a possible D gene is TRBD1 (6 bases). Trimming pared 6 bases from V and 4 bases from J, leaving 12 bases between. The CDR3 loop spans 13 amino acids. Per germline, CDR1 SNHLY and CDR2 FYNNEI. The CDR3 loop reads CASRTGAGYGYTF. In nucleotides, the CDR3 is TGTGCCAGCAGGACAGGTGCCGGCTATGGCTACACCTTC.

This chain joins TRBV30 and TRBJ2-3; the D gene is possibly TRBD2 (5 bases). Trimming cost V 4 bases and J 6 bases, with 20 bases left between them. Germline-derived CDR1 and CDR2 are GTSNPN and SVGIG (reference sequence). CDR3 length: 15 residues. CDR3 in DNA: TGTGCCTGGACCCCTACTAGAGCCCGGACTGATACGCAGTATTTT. This gives the protein CAWTPTRARTDTQYF.

The chain links TRBV7-2 to TRBJ1-2; 8 bases are a match to TRBD1. V lost 5 bases to trimming and J lost 8 bases; unmatched junction nucleotides: 10. The CDR3 totals 14 residues. Germline assignment: CDR1 SGHTA and CDR2 FQGNSA. DNA for the CDR3: TGTGCCAGCAGCGGAGGACAGGGCCGACGGGGCTACACCTTC. Translating it yields CASSGGQGRRGYTF. The entire variable domain, with the rest obtained from reference TRBV7-2 and TRBJ1-2, is as follows: GAGVSQSPSNKVTEKGKDVELRCDPISGHTALYWYRQSLGQGLEFLIYFQGNSAPDKSGLPSDRFSAERTGGSVSTLTIQRTQQEDSAVYLCASSGGQGRRGYTFGSGTRLTVV.

The rearrangement links TRBV29-1 to TRBJ2-3; a possible D gene is TRBD2 (6 bases). The germline gives CDR1 SQVTM, CDR2 ANQGSEA. V gave up 6 bases and J gave up 1 base, with 11 bases separating them. The length of the CDR3 is 13 residues. In DNA, the CDR3 is TGCAGCGTCGCTGAGCGGGGCACAGATACGCAGTATTTT. Its translation: CSVAERGTDTQYF.

The rearrangement uses TRBV5-1 and TRBJ2-3, with no clear D. V lost 4 bases and J lost 0, with 3 bases in between. Germline V lookup: CDR1 SGHRS, CDR2 YFSETQ. The CDR3 sequence is 12 residues long. CDR3 region: CASSPSTDTQYF. The CDR3 region has the DNA TGCGCCAGCAGCCCTAGCACAGATACGCAGTATTTT.

The chain uses TRBV10-3 and TRBJ2-5, with D possibly matching TRBD1 (5 bases). The J call is uncertain, as TRBJ2-7 better fits the DNA end. This CDR3 is 13 amino acids long. Germline V gene sequence: CDR1 ENHRY, CDR2 SYGVKD. CDR3 coding DNA: TGTGCCATCAGTGGGGTTTGGGGCCCCGAGCAGTACTTC. Its translation is CAISGVWGPEQYF.

The V and J genes are TRBV19 and TRBJ2-4; 8 bases map to TRBD2. This CDR3 has 16 residues. Germline trimming cut 8 bases from V and 0 bases from J; bases unmatched to any gene: 9. Per the germline V gene, CDR1 is LNHDA and CDR2 is SQIVND (reference sequence). The CDR3 nucleotides read TGTGCCAGTTCCAGCGGGGGTCTTCTAGCCAAAAACATTCAGTACTTC. Its protein is CASSSGGLLAKNIQYF.

V and J are TRBV14 and TRBJ1-4, with 9 bases lining up with TRBD1. Germline values: CDR1 SGHDN, CDR2 FVKESK. The CDR3 contains 17 residues. Trimming cost V 3 bases and J 8 bases; bases outside gene matches: 13. The CDR3 region is CASSHLGQGGREEKLFF. The DNA for the CDR3 is TGTGCCAGCAGCCACTTGGGACAGGGAGGGAGAGAGGAAAAACTGTTTTTT. Together with reference TRBV14 and TRBJ1-4, the CDR3 gives the full variable domain: EAGVTQFPSHSVIEKGQTVTLRCDPISGHDNLYWYRRVMGKEIKFLLHFVKESKQDESGMPNNRFLAERTGGTYSTLKVQPAELEDSGVYFCASSHLGQGGREEKLFFGSGTQLSVL.

This chain uses TRBV7-3 with TRBJ2-1, with 8 nucleotides matching TRBD2. V lost 5 bases and J lost 6; bases outside the gene matches: 12. CDR1 is SGHTA, CDR2 FQGTGA, per germline. CDR3 length: 16 amino acids. The CDR3 here is CASSPTGGLGSNEQFF. The DNA for the CDR3 is TGTGCCAGCAGCCCGACCGGGGGACTAGGTTCCAATGAGCAGTTCTTC.

V and J are TRBV7-2 and TRBJ1-2, with 9 bases that match TRBD1. The CDR3 runs 13 residues. V lost 4 bases to trimming and J lost 7 bases; unmatched junction nucleotides: 4. The germline V gene encodes CDR1 SGHTA and CDR2 FQGNSA. In DNA form, the CDR3 reads TGTGCCAGCAGCTCACAGGGGGCCAGTGGCTACACCTTC. Protein sequence: CASSSQGASGYTF.

A word on this clone: The junction departs from the called germline gene at one end, perhaps through a read error. This chain links TRBV7-9 with TRBJ2-1; TRBD2 agrees at 11 bases. Germline V CDR1 and CDR2: SEHNR, FQNEAQ (reference sequence). The CDR3 extends over 13 amino acids. CDR3 in DNA: TGTGCCAGCAGCCTAGCGGGAGGTGGTGAGCAGTTCTTC. It codes for CASSLAGGGEQFF.

This chain links TRBV6-5 with TRBJ2-1; D call uncertain. Germline assignment: CDR1 MNHEY and CDR2 SVGAGI. The CDR3 length is 13 residues. V lost 6 bases, J lost 3 bases, and 9 bases lay in between. The CDR3 coding sequence is TGTGCCAGCAGCACTGGGCGCTACAATGAGCAGTTCTTC. Translated: CASSTGRYNEQFF.

The genes are TRBV5-4 and TRBJ2-3; 8 positions match TRBD2. V lost 5 bases, J lost 8 bases, and 7 bases stayed unmatched. The CDR3 sequence is 13 residues long. Germline assignment: CDR1 SGHNT and CDR2 YYREEE (reference sequence). The CDR3 is CASRTREDSTQYF. The CDR3 bases are TGTGCCAGCAGGACGCGGGAGGATTCTACGCAGTATTTT.

This clone was picked up one time. The V and J genes are TRBV29-1 and TRBJ2-5, with 7 bases that match TRBD2. This CDR3 spans 15 amino acids. V trimming: 4 bases; J trimming: 5 bases; junction bases outside the gene matches: 13. Germline CDR1 reads SQVTM; CDR2 reads ANQGSEA. CDR3 residues: CSVAVMAGVWETQYF. In nucleotides, the CDR3 is TGCAGCGTTGCGGTTATGGCGGGAGTTTGGGAGACCCAGTACTTC.

The CDR3 loop is CASSGQGRGEKLFF. The CDR3 DNA reads as TGTGCCAGCAGCGGGCAGGGGCGAGGTGAAAAACTGTTTTTT. The chain uses TRBV28 and TRBJ1-4; possible D gene TRBD1, 6 bases. Trimming removed 6 bases at V and 7 bases at J, with 15 bases between. The CDR3 is 14 amino acids. Germline CDR1 is MDHEN and CDR2 is SYDVKM.